The 23 T cell receptor beta chains below were found in one sample sequenced in a study of blood T cells in healthy people across ages. Then a second PCR, running roughly 7 to 11 cycles, was carried out with a sample-barcoded 5' primer and a J-beta primer mix. TCRdb re-called the 5' RACE reads through MiXCR, storing one row per CDR3 protein. The repertoire has 550,000 to 700,000 distinct CDR3 sequences, approximately 27% of them found once; the top ten carry 15% to 20%. Sequencing was performed on blood. The receptors come from a woman aged 70-85 years in good health.

The rearrangement uses TRBV5-1 and TRBJ2-1; 10 bases align to TRBD2. The CDR3 covers 16 residues. Germline V gene lookup returns CDR1 SGHRS and CDR2 YFSETQ. Germline trimming cut 6 bases from V and 4 bases from J; bases unmatched to any gene: 10. The CDR3 coding sequence is TGCGCCAGCACCCGGAGGGCTAGCGGGGGATACAATGAGCAGTTCTTC. It encodes CASTRRASGGYNEQFF. The full variable domain, its missing parts supplied by reference TRBV5-1 and TRBJ2-1, is KAGVTQTPRYLIKTRGQQVTLSCSPISGHRSVSWYQQTPGQGLQFLFEYFSETQRNKGNFPGRFSGRQFSNSRSEMNVSTLELGDSALYLCASTRRASGGYNEQFFGPGTRLTVL.

This chain joins TRBV20-1 and TRBJ1-1; 7 bases are a match to TRBD1. Losses at the gene ends were 8 bases for V and 4 bases for J; bases not matched to a gene: 16. CDR1 and CDR2 from the germline V gene are DFQATT and SNEGSKA (reference sequence). The CDR3 has 15 residues. The CDR3 protein is CSSRTGGQMSTEAFF. CDR3 in DNA: TGCAGTTCTCGGACAGGAGGGCAGATGAGCACTGAAGCTTTCTTT.

The rearrangement joins TRBV5-5 to TRBJ2-7; 7 nucleotides align to TRBD2. Germline assignment: CDR1 SGHKS and CDR2 YYEKEE (reference sequence). V lost 4 bases to trimming and J lost 6 bases; unmatched junction nucleotides: 4. CDR3 size: 12 residues. The CDR3 DNA reads as TGTGCCAGCAGCCCGGCGGGGGTCGAGCAGTACTTC. This encodes CASSPAGVEQYF. Supplemented by reference TRBV5-5 and TRBJ2-7, the full variable domain reads DAGVTQSPTHLIKTRGQQVTLRCSPISGHKSVSWYQQVLGQGPQFIFQYYEKEERGRGNFPDRFSARQFPNYSSELNVNALLLGDSALYLCASSPAGVEQYFGPGTRLTVT.

Note on this clonotype: A much larger clone sits a single nucleotide away, making a read error possible. The gene calls are TRBV6-5 and TRBJ1-4, with 9 bases that match TRBD1. Germline V gene sequence: CDR1 MNHEY, CDR2 SVGAGI. The CDR3 extends over 15 amino acids. V lost 0 bases, J lost 7 bases, and 3 bases stayed unmatched. CDR3 loop: CASSYSDRGIEKLFF. The CDR3, as DNA: TGTGCCAGCAGTTACTCTGACAGGGGGATTGAAAAACTGTTTTTT.

The V call is TRBV18, the J call TRBJ1-2; D call uncertain. V lost 2 bases and J 3 bases, leaving 13 bases between the germline ends. CDR3 size: 15 residues. In germline, CDR1 is KGHSH, CDR2 LQKENI. The CDR3 DNA is TGTGCCAGCTCACCAGTCGGGGTGTTGGACTATGGCTACACCTTC. It yields the protein CASSPVGVLDYGYTF.

This chain connects TRBV9 to TRBJ2-3; no clear D. The germline gives CDR1 SGDLS, CDR2 YYNGEE. The CDR3 length is 14 residues. V lost 2 bases to trimming and J lost 2 bases, with 9 bases between them. CDR3 protein: CASSVRSHTDTQYF. Here the CDR3 DNA reads TGTGCCAGCAGCGTGAGGAGCCACACAGATACGCAGTATTTT.

CDR3 protein: CASSLDFGLMKGYTF. CDR3 DNA: TGTGCCAGCAGCTTAGACTTTGGTCTTATGAAGGGCTACACCTTC. This chain uses TRBV7-2 with TRBJ1-2; D is uncertain. CDR3 size: 15 residues. Per the germline V gene, CDR1 is SGHTA and CDR2 is FQGNSA. V was trimmed by 1 base and J by 8 bases, leaving 17 bases between them. The complete variable domain, with remaining parts taken from reference TRBV7-2 and TRBJ1-2, reads GAGVSQSPSNKVTEKGKDVELRCDPISGHTALYWYRQSLGQGLEFLIYFQGNSAPDKSGLPSDRFSAERTGGSVSTLTIQRTQQEDSAVYLCASSLDFGLMKGYTFGSGTRLTVV.

This clonotype occurred a few times. One end of the junction varies from germline; a read error may be responsible. This sequence joins TRBV20-1 and TRBJ2-1, with TRBD1 matching 7 bases. This CDR3 spans 14 amino acids. CDR1 and CDR2 (germline): DFQATT, SNEGSKA (reference sequence). The CDR3 nucleotides are TGCAGTGGAAAAAAAGGGGGCTCCTACAATGAGCAGCTCTTC. Encoded protein: CSGKKGGSYNEQLF.

CDR3 in DNA: TGCAGCGTTGAAGGCGGAAGCACAGATACGCAGTATTTT. The encoded protein is CSVEGGSTDTQYF. The rearrangement uses TRBV29-1 and TRBJ2-3; D gene uncertain. CDR1 and CDR2 from the germline V gene are SQVTM and ANQGSEA. The CDR3 totals 13 residues. V shed 1 base and J shed 0 bases, with 5 bases lying between them.

The V gene is TRBV10-3, the J gene TRBJ2-7; D remains ambiguous. The CDR3 has 13 residues. CDR1 and CDR2 (germline): ENHRY, SYGVKD. Trimming took off 0 bases at V and 4 bases at J, with 7 bases between the two ends. The CDR3 loop is CAISESVAYEQYF. CDR3 DNA sequence: TGTGCCATCAGTGAGTCGGTAGCTTACGAGCAGTACTTC.

The rearrangement joins TRBV6-2 or TRBV6-3 to TRBJ1-2; D call uncertain. CDR3 size: 13 residues. Germline CDR1 MNHEY, CDR2 SVGEGT. Trimming left V 10 bases short and J 2 bases short, with 14 bases between. The chain's CDR3 is CAITDSGNYGYTF. The DNA for the CDR3 is TGTGCCATCACCGATTCGGGAAACTATGGCTACACCTTC.

V and J are TRBV7-2 and TRBJ2-6; D remains ambiguous. Germline loops: CDR1 SGHTA, CDR2 FQGNSA. V dropped 2 bases and J dropped 2 bases, with 7 bases sitting between them. This CDR3 spans 15 amino acids. The CDR3 nucleotides read TGTGCCAGCAGCTTAATGGCAACTGGGGCCAACGTCCTGACTTTC. Translation: CASSLMATGANVLTF.

Only one count was recorded for this clonotype. The V call is TRBV7-3, the J call TRBJ2-5, with 8 bases lining up with TRBD2. Gene TRBJ2-1 matches the end of the DNA better, so the J call may be wrong. The CDR3 spans 15 residues. Germline CDR1 and CDR2: SGHTA and FQGTGA. CDR3 amino acids: CASSLMGTRNNEQFF. CDR3 coding DNA: TGTGCCAGCAGCTTAATGGGGACTAGGAACAATGAGCAGTTCTTC.

In its sample, this clonotype was seen a few times. The CDR3 DNA reads as TGTGCCAGCAGCTCCGACAGGCTTTCTAACTATGGCTACACCTTC. It is translated as CASSSDRLSNYGYTF. This rearrangement joins TRBV7-2 to TRBJ1-2; tentatively, D is TRBD1 (6 bases). This CDR3 contains 15 residues. The germline gives CDR1 SGHTA, CDR2 FQGNSA. V dropped 4 bases and J dropped 0 bases, with 12 bases sitting between them.

This clonotype has only a few counts. The chain uses TRBV4-2 and TRBJ2-5; 12 nucleotides align to TRBD2. Germline V gene sequence: CDR1 LGHNA, CDR2 YNFKEQ. The V gene end was trimmed by 0 bases and the J gene end by 5 bases; junction bases not matched to a gene: 4. This CDR3 is 16 amino acids long. Written as DNA, the CDR3 is TGTGCCAGCAGCCAAGATCTAGCGGGGGGGCTGGAGACCCAGTACTTC. This codes for CASSQDLAGGLETQYF.

The J gene is TRBJ2-1, the V gene TRBV12-5; D is undetermined. Germline CDR1 and CDR2: LGHNT and FRNRAP. The CDR3 has 13 residues. Trimming cost V 7 bases and J 4 bases, with 11 bases left between them. In DNA form, the CDR3 reads TGTGCTAGTGTTCCTGAAGCTTACAATGAGCAGTTCTTC. Translating gives CASVPEAYNEQFF.

This clonotype was seen only a few times. V gene TRBV12-5 combines with J gene TRBJ1-2; the D gene is possibly TRBD1 (5 bases). CDR1 LGHNT and CDR2 FRNRAP come from the germline V gene. The CDR3 runs 13 residues. Between the trimmed V and J ends, which lost 7 bases and 7 bases, there was a span of 16 bases. The CDR3 DNA follows: TGTGCTAGTGCCCACCCGGCCGGGGCTGGCTACACCTTC. It yields the protein CASAHPAGAGYTF.

This clonotype was detected only a few times. V is TRBV11-3 and J is TRBJ2-4; 13 bases match TRBD2. The CDR3 is 15 residues long. V lost 5 bases to trimming and J lost 5 bases; unmatched junction nucleotides: 3. Germline CDR1 is SGHNT and CDR2 is YENEEA. The CDR3 reads CASSTGLAGENIQYF. The CDR3 coding sequence is TGTGCCAGCAGCACAGGACTAGCGGGGGAAAACATTCAGTACTTC.

The chain couples TRBV5-1 to TRBJ1-4, with D possibly matching TRBD1 (5 bases). Germline V gene sequence: CDR1 SGHRS, CDR2 YFSETQ. The CDR3 runs 15 residues. V lost 4 bases to trimming and J lost 8 bases, with 18 bases between them. CDR3 sequence reads: CASSGEQALGEKLFF. The CDR3 DNA follows: TGCGCCAGCAGCGGGGAACAGGCCCTGGGGGAAAAACTGTTTTTT.

V and J are TRBV20-1 and TRBJ2-5; D is unresolved. This CDR3 has 13 residues. V gave up 4 bases and J gave up 1 base, with 10 bases separating them. From germline, CDR1 is DFQATT and CDR2 SNEGSKA (reference sequence). As DNA, the CDR3 is TGCAGTGCTATGTTCCGCGGCCAAGAGACCCAGTACTTC. Translation: CSAMFRGQETQYF.

The rearrangement links TRBV5-5 to TRBJ2-3; D ambiguous. The CDR3 length is 16 residues. V lost 0 bases and J 4 bases, leaving 15 bases between the germline ends. Germline assignment: CDR1 SGHKS and CDR2 YYEKEE (reference sequence). CDR3 sequence (DNA): TGTGCCAGCAGCTTGGAACACACCAGTAGGGCAGATACGCAGTATTTT. It codes for CASSLEHTSRADTQYF.

This rearrangement joins TRBV5-1 to TRBJ2-5, with D perhaps being TRBD1 or TRBD2 (5 bases each). V gave up 1 base and J gave up 3 bases, with 13 bases separating them. This CDR3 is built from 15 residues. Per germline, CDR1 SGHRS and CDR2 YFSETQ. CDR3 amino acids: CASSLSGRPKETQYF. CDR3 DNA sequence: TGCGCCAGCAGCTTGTCGGGACGACCTAAAGAGACCCAGTACTTC.

This clonotype was seen only a few times. The V call is TRBV7-9, the J call TRBJ2-5; D call uncertain. The CDR3 consists of 12 residues. The germline V and J ends were trimmed by 5 bases and 3 bases, with 7 bases remaining between them. CDR1 SEHNR and CDR2 FQNEAQ come from the germline V gene (reference sequence). CDR3 coding DNA: TGTGCCAGCAGCCCCAATGAAGAGACCCAGTACTTC. It yields the protein CASSPNEETQYF.